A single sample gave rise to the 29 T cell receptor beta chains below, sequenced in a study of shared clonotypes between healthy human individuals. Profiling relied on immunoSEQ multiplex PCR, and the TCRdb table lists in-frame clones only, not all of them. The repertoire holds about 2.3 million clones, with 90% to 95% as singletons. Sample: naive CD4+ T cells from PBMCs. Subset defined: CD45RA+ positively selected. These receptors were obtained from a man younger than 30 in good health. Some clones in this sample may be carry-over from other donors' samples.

The CDR3 DNA reads as TGTGCCAGCAGGGAACTTCTCGGTGCCTACGAGCAGTACTTC. This sequence encodes CASRELLGAYEQYF. The chain couples TRBV28 to TRBJ2-7; the D is unclear. The ends were cut back, 6 bases at V and 2 bases at J, with 14 bases in the middle. The CDR3 runs 14 residues. Germline V gene lookup returns CDR1 MDHEN and CDR2 SYDVKM.

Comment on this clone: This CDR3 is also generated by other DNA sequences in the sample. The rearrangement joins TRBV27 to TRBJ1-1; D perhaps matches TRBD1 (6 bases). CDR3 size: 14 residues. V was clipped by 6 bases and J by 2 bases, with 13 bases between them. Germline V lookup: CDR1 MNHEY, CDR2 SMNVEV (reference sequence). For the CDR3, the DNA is TGTGCCAGCAGCCTAAGGACAGCAAACACTGAAGCTTTCTTT. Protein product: CASSLRTANTEAFF.

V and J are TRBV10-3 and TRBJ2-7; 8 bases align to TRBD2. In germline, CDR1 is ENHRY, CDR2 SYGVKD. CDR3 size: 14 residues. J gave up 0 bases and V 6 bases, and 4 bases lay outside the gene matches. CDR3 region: CAISAGTSSYEQYF. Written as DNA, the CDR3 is TGTGCCATCAGCGCCGGGACTAGCTCCTACGAGCAGTACTTC.

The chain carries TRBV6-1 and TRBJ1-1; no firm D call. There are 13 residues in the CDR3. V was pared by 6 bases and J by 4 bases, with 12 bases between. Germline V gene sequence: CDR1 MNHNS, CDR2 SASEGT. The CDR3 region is CASRNAGSTEAFF. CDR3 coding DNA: TGTGCCAGCAGAAACGCGGGGAGCACTGAAGCTTTCTTT.

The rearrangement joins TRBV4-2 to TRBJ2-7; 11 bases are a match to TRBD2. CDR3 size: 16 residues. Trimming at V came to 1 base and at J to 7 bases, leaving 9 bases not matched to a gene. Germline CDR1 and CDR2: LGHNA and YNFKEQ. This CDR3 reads CASSQVAGGPDFEQYF. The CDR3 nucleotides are TGTGCCAGCAGCCAAGTAGCGGGAGGGCCTGATTTTGAGCAGTACTTC.

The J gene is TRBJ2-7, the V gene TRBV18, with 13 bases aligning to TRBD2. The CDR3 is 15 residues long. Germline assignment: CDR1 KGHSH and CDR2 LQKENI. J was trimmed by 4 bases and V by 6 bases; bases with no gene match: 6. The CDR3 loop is CASSRGLAGMYEQYF. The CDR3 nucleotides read TGTGCCAGCTCTCGGGGACTAGCGGGAATGTACGAGCAGTACTTC.

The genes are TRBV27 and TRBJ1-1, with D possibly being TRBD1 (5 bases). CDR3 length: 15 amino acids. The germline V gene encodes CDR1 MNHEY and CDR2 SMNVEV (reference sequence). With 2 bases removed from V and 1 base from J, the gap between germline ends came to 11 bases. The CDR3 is CASSLAGRKNTEAFF. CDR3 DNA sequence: TGTGCCAGCAGTTTAGCGGGACGGAAGAACACTGAAGCTTTCTTT.

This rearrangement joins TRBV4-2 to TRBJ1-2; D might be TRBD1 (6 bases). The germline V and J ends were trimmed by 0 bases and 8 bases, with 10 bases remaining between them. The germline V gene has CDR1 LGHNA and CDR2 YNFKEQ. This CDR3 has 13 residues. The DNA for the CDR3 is TGTGCCAGCAGCCAAGACAGGGGCATCGGCTACACCTTC. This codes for CASSQDRGIGYTF.

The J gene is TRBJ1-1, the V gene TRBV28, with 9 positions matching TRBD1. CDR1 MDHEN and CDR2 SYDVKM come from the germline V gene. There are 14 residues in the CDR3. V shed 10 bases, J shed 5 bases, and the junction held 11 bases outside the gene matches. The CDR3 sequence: CATHRTGARTEAFF. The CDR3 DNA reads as TGTGCCACCCATCGGACAGGGGCTAGGACTGAAGCTTTCTTT.

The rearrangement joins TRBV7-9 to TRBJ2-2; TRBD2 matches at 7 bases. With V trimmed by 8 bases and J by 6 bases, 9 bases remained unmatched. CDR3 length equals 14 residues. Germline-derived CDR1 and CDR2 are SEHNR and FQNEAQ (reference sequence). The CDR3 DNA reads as TGTGCCAGCTCCCGGGGAGGGGCGGCCGGGGAGCTGTTTTTT. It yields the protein CASSRGGAAGELFF.

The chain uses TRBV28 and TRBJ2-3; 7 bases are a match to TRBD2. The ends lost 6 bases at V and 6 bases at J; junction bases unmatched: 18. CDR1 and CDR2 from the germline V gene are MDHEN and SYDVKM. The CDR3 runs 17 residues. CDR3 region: CASSRPWVQGLDDTQYF. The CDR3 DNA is TGTGCCAGCAGCCGCCCTTGGGTTCAAGGACTAGACGATACGCAGTATTTT.

CDR3 nucleotides: TGTGCCAGCAGCTTAGGCGCGGGAACCACAGATACGCAGTATTTT. This sequence encodes CASSLGAGTTDTQYF. The chain combines TRBV7-8 with TRBJ2-3; maybe TRBD2 (6 bases). V was clipped by 1 base and J by 2 bases, with 10 bases between them. Germline V gene lookup returns CDR1 SGHVS and CDR2 FQNEAQ. The CDR3 consists of 15 residues.

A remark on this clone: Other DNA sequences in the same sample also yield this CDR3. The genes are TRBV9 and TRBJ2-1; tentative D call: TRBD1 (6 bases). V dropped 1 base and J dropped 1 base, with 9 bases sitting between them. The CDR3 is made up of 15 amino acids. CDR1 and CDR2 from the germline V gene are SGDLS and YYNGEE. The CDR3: CASSVSGDSYNEQFF. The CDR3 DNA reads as TGTGCCAGCAGCGTATCAGGGGATTCCTACAATGAGCAGTTCTTC. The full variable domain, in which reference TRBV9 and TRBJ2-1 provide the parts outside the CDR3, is DSGVTQTPKHLITATGQRVTLRCSPRSGDLSVYWYQQSLDQGLQFLIQYYNGEERAKGNILERFSAQQFPDLHSELNLSSLELGDSALYFCASSVSGDSYNEQFFGPGTRLTVL.

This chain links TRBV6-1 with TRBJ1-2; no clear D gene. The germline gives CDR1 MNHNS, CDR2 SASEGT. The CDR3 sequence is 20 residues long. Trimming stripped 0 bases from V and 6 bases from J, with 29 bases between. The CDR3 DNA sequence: TGTGCCAGCAGTGAAGCGAGGGTTATGATCGGATGGAGGATGGAAAATGGCTACACCTTC. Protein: CASSEARVMIGWRMENGYTF.

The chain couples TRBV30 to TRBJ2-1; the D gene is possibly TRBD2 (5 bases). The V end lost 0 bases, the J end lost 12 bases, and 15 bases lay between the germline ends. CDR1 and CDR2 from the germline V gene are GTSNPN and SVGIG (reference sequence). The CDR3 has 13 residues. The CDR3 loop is CAWSVLPGSGQFF. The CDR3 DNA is TGTGCCTGGAGTGTACTCCCGGGATCAGGGCAGTTCTTC.

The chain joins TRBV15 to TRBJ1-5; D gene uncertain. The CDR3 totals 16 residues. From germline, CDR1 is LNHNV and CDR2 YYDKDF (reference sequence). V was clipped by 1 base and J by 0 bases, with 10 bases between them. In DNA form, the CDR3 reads TGTGCCACCAGCAGAGCCTTTACCTATAGCAATCAGCCCCAGCATTTT. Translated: CATSRAFTYSNQPQHF. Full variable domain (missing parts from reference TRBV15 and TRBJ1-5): DAMVIQNPRYQVTQFGKPVTLSCSQTLNHNVMYWYQQKSSQAPKLLFHYYDKDFNNEADTPDNFQSRRPNTSFCFLDIRSPGLGDTAMYLCATSRAFTYSNQPQHFGDGTRLSIL.

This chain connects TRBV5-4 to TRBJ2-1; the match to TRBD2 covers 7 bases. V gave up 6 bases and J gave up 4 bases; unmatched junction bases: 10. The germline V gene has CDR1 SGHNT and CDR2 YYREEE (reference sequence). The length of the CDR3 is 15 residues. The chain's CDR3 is CASTIYGGGYNEQFF. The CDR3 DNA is TGTGCCAGCACCATTTACGGGGGAGGGTACAATGAGCAGTTCTTC.

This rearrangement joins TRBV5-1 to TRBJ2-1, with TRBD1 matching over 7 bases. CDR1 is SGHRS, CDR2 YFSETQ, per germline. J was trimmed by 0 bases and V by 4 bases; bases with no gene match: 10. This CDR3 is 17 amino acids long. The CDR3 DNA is TGCGCCAGCAGCGCGTCAATAGGGGGCAGCTCCTACAATGAGCAGTTCTTC. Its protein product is CASSASIGGSSYNEQFF.

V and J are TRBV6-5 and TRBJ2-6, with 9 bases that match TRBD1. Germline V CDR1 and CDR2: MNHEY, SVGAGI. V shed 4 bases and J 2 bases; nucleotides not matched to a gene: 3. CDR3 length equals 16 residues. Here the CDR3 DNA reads TGTGCCAGCAGTTTCACAGGGGGCGCTGGGGCCAACGTCCTGACTTTC. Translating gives CASSFTGGAGANVLTF.

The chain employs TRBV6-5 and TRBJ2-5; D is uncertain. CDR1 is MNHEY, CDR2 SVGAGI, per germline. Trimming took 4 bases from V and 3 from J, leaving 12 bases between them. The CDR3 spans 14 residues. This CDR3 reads CASSFLPPKETQYF. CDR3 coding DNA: TGTGCCAGCAGTTTCCTCCCTCCAAAAGAGACCCAGTACTTC.

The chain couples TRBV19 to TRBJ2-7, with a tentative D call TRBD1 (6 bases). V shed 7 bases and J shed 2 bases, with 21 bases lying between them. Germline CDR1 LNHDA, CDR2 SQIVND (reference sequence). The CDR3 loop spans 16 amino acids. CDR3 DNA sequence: TGTGCCAGTAAGAACATTCACGGCAGGGGCACCTACGAGCAGTACTTC. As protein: CASKNIHGRGTYEQYF.

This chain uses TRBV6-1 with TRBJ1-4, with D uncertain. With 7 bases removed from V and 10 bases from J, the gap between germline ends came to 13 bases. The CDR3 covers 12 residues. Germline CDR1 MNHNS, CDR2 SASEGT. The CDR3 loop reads CASNTLGGKLFF. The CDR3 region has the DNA TGTGCCAGCAACACCTTGGGCGGAAAACTGTTTTTT.

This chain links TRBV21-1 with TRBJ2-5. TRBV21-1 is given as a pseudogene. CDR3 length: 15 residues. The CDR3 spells CASSKEPLLGETQYF. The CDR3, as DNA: TGTGCCAGCAGCAAAGAGCCGCTTTTGGGGGAGACCCAGTACTTC.

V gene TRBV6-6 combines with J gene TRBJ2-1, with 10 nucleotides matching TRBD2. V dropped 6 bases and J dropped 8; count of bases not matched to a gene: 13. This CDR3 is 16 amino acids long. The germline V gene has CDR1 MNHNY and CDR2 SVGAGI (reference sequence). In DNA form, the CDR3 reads TGTGCCAGCAGGGACAGGGCAGCGGGAGGGCGGGATGAGCAGTTCTTC. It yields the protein CASRDRAAGGRDEQFF.

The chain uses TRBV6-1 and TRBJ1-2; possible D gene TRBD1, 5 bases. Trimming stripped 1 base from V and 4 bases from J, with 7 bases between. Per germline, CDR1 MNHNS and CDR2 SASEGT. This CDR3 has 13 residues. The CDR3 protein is CASSEEGTYGYTF. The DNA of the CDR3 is TGTGCCAGCAGTGAAGAGGGGACCTATGGCTACACCTTC.

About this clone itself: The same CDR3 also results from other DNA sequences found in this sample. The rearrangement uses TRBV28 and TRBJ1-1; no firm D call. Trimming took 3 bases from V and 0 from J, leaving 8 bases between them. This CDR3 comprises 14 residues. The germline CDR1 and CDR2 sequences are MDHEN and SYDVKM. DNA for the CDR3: TGTGCCAGCAGTTTGTTAGGGCTGAACACTGAAGCTTTCTTT. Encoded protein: CASSLLGLNTEAFF.

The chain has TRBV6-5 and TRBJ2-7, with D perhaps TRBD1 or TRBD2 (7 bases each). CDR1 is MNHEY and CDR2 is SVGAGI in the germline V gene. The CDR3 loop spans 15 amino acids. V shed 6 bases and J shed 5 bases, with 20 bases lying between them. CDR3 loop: CASSPFRGGRNEQYF. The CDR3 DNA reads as TGTGCCAGCAGCCCCTTCAGGGGGGGGAGGAACGAGCAGTACTTC.

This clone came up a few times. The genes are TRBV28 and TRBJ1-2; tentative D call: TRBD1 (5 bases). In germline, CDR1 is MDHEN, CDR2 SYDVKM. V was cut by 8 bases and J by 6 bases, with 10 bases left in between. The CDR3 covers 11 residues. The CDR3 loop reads CASQGVDGYTF. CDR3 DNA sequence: TGTGCCAGCCAGGGTGTGGATGGCTACACCTTC.

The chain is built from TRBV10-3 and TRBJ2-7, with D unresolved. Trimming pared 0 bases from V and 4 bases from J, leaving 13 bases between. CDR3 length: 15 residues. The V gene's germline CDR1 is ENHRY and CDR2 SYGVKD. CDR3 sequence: CAISESSVPLYEQYF. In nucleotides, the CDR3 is TGTGCCATCAGTGAGTCGAGCGTCCCTTTATACGAGCAGTACTTC.